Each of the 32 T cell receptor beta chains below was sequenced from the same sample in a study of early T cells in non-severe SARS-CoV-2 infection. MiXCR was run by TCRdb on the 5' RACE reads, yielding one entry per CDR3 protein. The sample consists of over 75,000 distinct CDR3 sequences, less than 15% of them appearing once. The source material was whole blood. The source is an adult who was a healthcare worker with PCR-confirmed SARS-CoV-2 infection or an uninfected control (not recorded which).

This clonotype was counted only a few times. CDR3 nucleotide sequence: TGTGCCAGCAGCATAAGTCAGGGGGCTGGGGCCAACGTCCTGACTTTC. Protein product: CASSISQGAGANVLTF. The chain employs TRBV9 and TRBJ2-6, with 7 bases aligning to TRBD1. Germline lookup yields CDR1 SGDLS and CDR2 YYNGEE. The CDR3 is 16 residues long. After removal of 4 bases from V and 2 bases from J, the junction contained 6 bases not matched to a gene.

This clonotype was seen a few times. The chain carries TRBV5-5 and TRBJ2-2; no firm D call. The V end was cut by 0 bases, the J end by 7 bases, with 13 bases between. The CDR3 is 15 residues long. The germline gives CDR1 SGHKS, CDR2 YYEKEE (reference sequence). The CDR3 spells CASSLVAPAGGELFF. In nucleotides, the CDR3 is TGTGCCAGCAGCTTGGTAGCACCAGCCGGCGGGGAGCTGTTTTTT. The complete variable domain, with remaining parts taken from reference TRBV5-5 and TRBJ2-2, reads DAGVTQSPTHLIKTRGQQVTLRCSPISGHKSVSWYQQVLGQGPQFIFQYYEKEERGRGNFPDRFSARQFPNYSSELNVNALLLGDSALYLCASSLVAPAGGELFFGEGSRLTVL.

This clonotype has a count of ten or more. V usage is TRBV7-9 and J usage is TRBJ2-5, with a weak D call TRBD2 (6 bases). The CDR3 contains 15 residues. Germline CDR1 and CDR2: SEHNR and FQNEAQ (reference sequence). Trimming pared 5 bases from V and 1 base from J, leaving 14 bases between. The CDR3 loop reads CASSNGSVFQETQYF. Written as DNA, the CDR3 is TGTGCCAGCAGCAACGGGAGCGTGTTCCAAGAGACCCAGTACTTC.

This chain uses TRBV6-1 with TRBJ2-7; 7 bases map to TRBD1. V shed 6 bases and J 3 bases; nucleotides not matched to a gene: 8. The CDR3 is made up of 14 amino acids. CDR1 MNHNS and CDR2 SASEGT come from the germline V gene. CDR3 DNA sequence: TGTGCCAGCAGCCGACAGGGATTCCTCTACGAGCAGTACTTC. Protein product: CASSRQGFLYEQYF.

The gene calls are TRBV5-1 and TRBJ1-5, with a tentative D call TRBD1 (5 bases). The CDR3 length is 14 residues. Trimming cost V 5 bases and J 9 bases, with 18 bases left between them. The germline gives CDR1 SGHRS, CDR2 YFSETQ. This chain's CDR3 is CASSQGQGEAPQHF. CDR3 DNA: TGCGCCAGCAGTCAAGGGCAGGGTGAAGCGCCCCAGCATTTT.

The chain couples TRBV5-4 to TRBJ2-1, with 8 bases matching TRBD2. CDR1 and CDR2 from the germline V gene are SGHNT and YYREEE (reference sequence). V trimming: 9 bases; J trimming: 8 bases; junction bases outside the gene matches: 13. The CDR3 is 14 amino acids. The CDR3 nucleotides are TGTGCCACCTCCTTGCGGGGGGCGGTCGATGAGCAGTTCTTC. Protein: CATSLRGAVDEQFF.

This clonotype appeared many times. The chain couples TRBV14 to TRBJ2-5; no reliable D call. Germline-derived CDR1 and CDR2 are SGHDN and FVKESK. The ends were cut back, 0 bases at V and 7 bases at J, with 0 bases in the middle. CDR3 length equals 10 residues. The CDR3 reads CASSQETQYF. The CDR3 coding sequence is TGTGCCAGCAGCCAAGAGACCCAGTACTTC.

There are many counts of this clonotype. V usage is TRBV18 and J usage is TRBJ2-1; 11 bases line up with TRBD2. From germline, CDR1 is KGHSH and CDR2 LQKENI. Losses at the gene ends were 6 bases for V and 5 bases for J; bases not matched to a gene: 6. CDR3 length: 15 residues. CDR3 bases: TGTGCCAGCTCCCAACTAGCGGGGGCCGACAATGAGCAGTTCTTC. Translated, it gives CASSQLAGADNEQFF.

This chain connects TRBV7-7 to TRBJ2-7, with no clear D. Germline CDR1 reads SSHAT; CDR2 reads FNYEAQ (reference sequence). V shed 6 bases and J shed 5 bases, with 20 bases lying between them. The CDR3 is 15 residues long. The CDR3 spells CASRPKGIESHEQYF. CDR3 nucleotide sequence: TGTGCCAGCAGACCAAAGGGCATAGAGTCCCACGAGCAGTACTTC.

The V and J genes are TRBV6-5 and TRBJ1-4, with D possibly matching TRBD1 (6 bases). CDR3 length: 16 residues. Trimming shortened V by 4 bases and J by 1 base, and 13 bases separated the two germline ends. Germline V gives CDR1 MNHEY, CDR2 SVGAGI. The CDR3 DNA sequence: TGTGCCAGCAGTTCCGCTACAGGGCAAACTAATGAAAAACTGTTTTTT. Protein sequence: CASSSATGQTNEKLFF.

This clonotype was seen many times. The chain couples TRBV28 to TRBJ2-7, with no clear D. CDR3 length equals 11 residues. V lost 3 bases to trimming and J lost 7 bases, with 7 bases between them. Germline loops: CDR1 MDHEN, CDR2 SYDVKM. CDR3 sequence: CASSLNREQYF. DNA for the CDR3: TGTGCCAGCAGTTTGAATCGGGAGCAGTACTTC.

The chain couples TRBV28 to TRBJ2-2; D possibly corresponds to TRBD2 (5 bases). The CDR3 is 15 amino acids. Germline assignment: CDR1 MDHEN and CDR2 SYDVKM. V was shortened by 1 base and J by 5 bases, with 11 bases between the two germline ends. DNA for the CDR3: TGTGCCAGCAGTTTATCGAGGGTGGGAACCGGGGAGCTGTTTTTT. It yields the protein CASSLSRVGTGELFF.

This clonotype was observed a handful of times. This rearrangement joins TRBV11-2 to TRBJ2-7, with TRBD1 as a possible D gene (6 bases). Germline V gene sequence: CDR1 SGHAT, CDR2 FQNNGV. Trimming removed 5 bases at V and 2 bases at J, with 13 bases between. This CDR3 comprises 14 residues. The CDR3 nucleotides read TGTGCCAGCAGCGTCCAGGACAGCCCCTACGAGCAGTACTTC. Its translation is CASSVQDSPYEQYF.

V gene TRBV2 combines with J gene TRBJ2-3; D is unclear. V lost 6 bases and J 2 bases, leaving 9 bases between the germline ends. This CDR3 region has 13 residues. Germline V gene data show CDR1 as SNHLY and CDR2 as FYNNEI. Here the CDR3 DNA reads TGTGCCAGCAGCGCGGATCTCACAGATACGCAGTATTTT. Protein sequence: CASSADLTDTQYF.

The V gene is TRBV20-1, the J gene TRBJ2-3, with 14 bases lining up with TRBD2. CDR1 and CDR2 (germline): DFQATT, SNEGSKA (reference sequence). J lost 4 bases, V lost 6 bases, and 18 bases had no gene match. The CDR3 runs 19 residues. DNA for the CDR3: TGCAGTGCGGACCAGACTAGCGGGGGGGCCTTGAGGTTCCCAGATACGCAGTATTTT. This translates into CSADQTSGGALRFPDTQYF.

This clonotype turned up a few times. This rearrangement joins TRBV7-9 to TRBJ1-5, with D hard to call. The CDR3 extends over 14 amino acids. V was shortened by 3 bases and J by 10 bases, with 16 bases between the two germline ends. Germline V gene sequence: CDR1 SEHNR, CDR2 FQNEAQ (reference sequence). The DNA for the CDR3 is TGTGCCAGCAGCTTCGGTTGGCCCGCGGCTCCCCAGCATTTT. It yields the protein CASSFGWPAAPQHF.

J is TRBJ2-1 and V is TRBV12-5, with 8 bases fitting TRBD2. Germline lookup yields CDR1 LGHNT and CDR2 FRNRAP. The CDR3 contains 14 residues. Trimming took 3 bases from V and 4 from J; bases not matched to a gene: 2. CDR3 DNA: TGTGCTAGTGGTTTTGGCGGGGGGTACAATGAGCAGTTCTTC. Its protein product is CASGFGGGYNEQFF.

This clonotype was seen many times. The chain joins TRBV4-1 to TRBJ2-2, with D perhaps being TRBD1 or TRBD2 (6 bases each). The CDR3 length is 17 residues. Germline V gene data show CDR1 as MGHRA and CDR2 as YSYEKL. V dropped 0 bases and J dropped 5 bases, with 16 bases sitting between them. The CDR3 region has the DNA TGCGCCAGCAGCCAAGAGAGGAGGGGGACGGTGACCGGGGAGCTGTTTTTT. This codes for CASSQERRGTVTGELFF.

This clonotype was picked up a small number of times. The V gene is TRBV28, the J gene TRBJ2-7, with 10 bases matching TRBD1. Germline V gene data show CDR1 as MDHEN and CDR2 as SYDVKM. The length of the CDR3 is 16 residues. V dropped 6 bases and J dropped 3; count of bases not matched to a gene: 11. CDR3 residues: CASRAGTGVPYYEQYF. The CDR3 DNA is TGTGCCAGCAGAGCCGGGACAGGGGTCCCCTACTACGAGCAGTACTTC.

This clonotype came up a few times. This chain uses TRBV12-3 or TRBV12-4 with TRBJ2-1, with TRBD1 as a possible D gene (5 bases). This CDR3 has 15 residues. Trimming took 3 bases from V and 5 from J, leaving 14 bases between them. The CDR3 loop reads CASSFVARANNEQFF. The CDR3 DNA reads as TGTGCCAGCAGTTTCGTCGCCAGGGCGAACAATGAGCAGTTCTTC.

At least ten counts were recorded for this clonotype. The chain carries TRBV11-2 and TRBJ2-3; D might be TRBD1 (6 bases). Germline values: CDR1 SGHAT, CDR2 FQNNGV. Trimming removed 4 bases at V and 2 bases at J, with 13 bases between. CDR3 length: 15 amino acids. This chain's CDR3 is CASSSGAVSTDTQYF. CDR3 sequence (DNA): TGTGCCAGCAGCTCAGGGGCAGTTTCCACAGATACGCAGTATTTT.

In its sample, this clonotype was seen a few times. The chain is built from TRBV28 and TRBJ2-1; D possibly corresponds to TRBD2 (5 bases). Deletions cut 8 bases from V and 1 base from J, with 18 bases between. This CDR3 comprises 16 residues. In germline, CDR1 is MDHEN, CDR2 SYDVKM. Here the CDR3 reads CASGIAQTRSYNEQFF. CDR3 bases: TGTGCCAGCGGAATTGCCCAAACTAGATCCTACAATGAGCAGTTCTTC.

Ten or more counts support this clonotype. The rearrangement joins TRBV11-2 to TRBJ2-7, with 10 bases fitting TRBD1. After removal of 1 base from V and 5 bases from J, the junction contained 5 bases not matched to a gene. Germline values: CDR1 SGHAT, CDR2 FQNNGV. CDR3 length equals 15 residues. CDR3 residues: CASSLGPGQGNEQYF. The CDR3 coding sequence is TGTGCCAGCAGCTTAGGCCCGGGACAGGGGAACGAGCAGTACTTC. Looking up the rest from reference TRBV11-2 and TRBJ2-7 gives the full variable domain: EAGVAQSPRYKIIEKRQSVAFWCNPISGHATLYWYQQILGQGPKLLIQFQNNGVVDDSQLPKDRFSAERLKGVDSTLKIQPAKLEDSAVYLCASSLGPGQGNEQYFGPGTRLTVT.

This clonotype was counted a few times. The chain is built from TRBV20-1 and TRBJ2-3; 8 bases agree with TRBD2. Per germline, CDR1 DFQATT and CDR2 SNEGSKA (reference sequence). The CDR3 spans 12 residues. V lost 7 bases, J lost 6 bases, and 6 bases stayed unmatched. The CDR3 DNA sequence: TGCAGTGTCGGGGGGGCTGGGGATACGCAGTATTTT. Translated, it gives CSVGGAGDTQYF.

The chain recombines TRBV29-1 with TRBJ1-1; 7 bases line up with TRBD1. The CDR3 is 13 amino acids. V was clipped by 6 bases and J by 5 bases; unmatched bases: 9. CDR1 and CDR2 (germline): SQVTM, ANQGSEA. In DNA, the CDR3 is TGCAGCGTGAAACGACAGGGAGTGACTGAAGCTTTCTTT. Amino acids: CSVKRQGVTEAFF.

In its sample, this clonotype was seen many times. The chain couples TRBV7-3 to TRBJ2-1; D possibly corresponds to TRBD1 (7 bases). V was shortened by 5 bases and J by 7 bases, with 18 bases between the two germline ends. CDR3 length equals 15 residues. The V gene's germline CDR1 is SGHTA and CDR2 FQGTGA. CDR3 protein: CASSPRVTGRNEQFF. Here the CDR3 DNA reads TGTGCCAGCAGCCCGAGGGTGACAGGGAGGAATGAGCAGTTCTTC.

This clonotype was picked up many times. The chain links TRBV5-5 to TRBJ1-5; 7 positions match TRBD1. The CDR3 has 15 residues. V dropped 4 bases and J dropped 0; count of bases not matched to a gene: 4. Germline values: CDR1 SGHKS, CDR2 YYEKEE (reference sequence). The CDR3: CASSRDSYSNQPQHF. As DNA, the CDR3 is TGTGCCAGCAGCCGGGACAGTTATAGCAATCAGCCCCAGCATTTT.

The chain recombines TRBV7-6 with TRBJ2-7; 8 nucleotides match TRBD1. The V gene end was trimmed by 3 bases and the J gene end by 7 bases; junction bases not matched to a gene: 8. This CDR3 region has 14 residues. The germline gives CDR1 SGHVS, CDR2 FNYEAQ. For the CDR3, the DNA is TGTGCCAGCAGCTTGAGCCAGGGGGCTCGGGAGCAGTACTTC. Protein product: CASSLSQGAREQYF.

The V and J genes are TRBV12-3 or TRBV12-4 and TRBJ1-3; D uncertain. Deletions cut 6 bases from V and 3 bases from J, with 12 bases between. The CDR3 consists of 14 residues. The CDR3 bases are TGTGCCAGCAGCCCATCACTCCTTGGAAACACCATATATTTT. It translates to CASSPSLLGNTIYF.

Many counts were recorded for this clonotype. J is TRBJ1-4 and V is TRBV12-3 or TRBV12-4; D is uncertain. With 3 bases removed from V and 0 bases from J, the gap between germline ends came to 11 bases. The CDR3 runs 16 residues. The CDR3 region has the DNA TGTGCCAGCAGTTTGCCCCCCGGTGCAACTAATGAAAAACTGTTTTTT. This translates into CASSLPPGATNEKLFF.

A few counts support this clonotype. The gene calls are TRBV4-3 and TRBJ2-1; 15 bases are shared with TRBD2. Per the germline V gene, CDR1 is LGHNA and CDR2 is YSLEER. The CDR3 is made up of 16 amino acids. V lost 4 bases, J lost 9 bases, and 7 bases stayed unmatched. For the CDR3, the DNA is TGCGCCAGCAGCCTCGGGACTAGCGGGGGGCAGGGTGAGCAGTTCTTC. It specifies CASSLGTSGGQGEQFF.

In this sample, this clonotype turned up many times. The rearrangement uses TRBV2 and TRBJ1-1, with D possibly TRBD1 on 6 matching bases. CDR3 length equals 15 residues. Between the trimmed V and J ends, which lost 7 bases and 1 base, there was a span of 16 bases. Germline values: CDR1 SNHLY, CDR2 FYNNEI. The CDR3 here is CASTWGAPGNTEAFF. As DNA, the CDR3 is TGTGCCAGCACCTGGGGGGCTCCCGGGAACACTGAAGCTTTCTTT.